Each of the 21 T cell receptor beta chains below was sequenced from the same sample in a study of cytomegalovirus exposure and HLA in healthy donors. The study ran its PCR with 60 Vbeta and 13 Jbeta primers. The protocol was immunoSEQ multiplex PCR, while the TCRdb copy is restricted to in-frame clones and leaves out a portion. The repertoire holds about 130,000 clones, with around three quarters as singletons. Sample: PBMCs. The origin of the receptors is a middle-aged man in good health and CMV-seronegative.

This rearrangement joins TRBV10-3 to TRBJ1-6; 7 bases fit TRBD1. This CDR3 region has 18 residues. CDR1 and CDR2 (germline): ENHRY, SYGVKD. Trimming removed 8 bases from V and 0 bases from J; junction bases left unmatched: 13. As DNA, the CDR3 is TGTGCCATCGGACTTTCGGGACAGTCGAGCTCCTATAATTCACCCCTCCACTTT. Translation gives CAIGLSGQSSSYNSPLHF.

The V and J genes are TRBV2 and TRBJ1-1, with 8 positions matching TRBD1. V lost 8 bases, J lost 8 bases, and 7 bases stayed unmatched. The V gene's germline CDR1 is SNHLY and CDR2 FYNNEI. The CDR3 is 12 residues long. The CDR3 loop reads CASSVQGEEAFF. The CDR3 DNA reads TGTGCCAGCTCGGTACAGGGGGAGGAAGCTTTCTTT.

The chain employs TRBV19 and TRBJ2-3; 9 bases are shared with TRBD2. This CDR3 has 16 residues. V was pared by 6 bases and J by 0 bases, with 7 bases of the junction left unmatched. Germline CDR1 reads LNHDA; CDR2 reads SQIVND (reference sequence). The CDR3: CASSQPSGVSTDTQYF. In DNA, the CDR3 is TGTGCCAGTAGCCAGCCTAGCGGGGTTAGCACAGATACGCAGTATTTT.

The gene calls are TRBV6-1 and TRBJ1-5; 7 positions agree with TRBD1. CDR3 length equals 15 residues. CDR1 and CDR2 (germline): MNHNS, SASEGT. The V gene end was trimmed by 8 bases and the J gene end by 1 base; junction bases not matched to a gene: 8. The CDR3 region is CASAGGGSSNQPQHF. The CDR3 region has the DNA TGTGCCAGCGCAGGGGGAGGTTCGAGCAATCAGCCCCAGCATTTT.

This clone was counted a single time. The J gene is TRBJ1-2, the V gene TRBV28; D possibly corresponds to TRBD1 (6 bases). Germline V gene data show CDR1 as MDHEN and CDR2 as SYDVKM. V gave up 5 bases and J gave up 7 bases, with 11 bases separating them. The CDR3 extends over 12 amino acids. The CDR3 bases are TGTGCCAGCAGTCCAGGACAGTTTGGCTACACCTTC. It specifies CASSPGQFGYTF.

The CDR3 loop is CASSVIAGGREQFF. Written as DNA, the CDR3 is TGTGCCAGCAGTGTTATAGCGGGGGGCAGGGAGCAGTTCTTC. The chain links TRBV9 to TRBJ2-1; 10 bases agree with TRBD2. The V gene end was trimmed by 5 bases and the J gene end by 10 bases; junction bases not matched to a gene: 9. The CDR3 contains 14 residues. Germline V gene sequence: CDR1 SGDLS, CDR2 YYNGEE.

The V gene is TRBV9, the J gene TRBJ1-6; 7 bases align to TRBD1. The CDR3 consists of 15 residues. V shed 0 bases, J shed 5 bases, and the junction held 2 bases outside the gene matches. Germline values: CDR1 SGDLS, CDR2 YYNGEE. DNA for the CDR3: TGTGCCAGCAGCGTAGCGCAGGGGGATAATTCACCCCTCCACTTT. This codes for CASSVAQGDNSPLHF.

The DNA of the CDR3 is TGTGCCAGCAGCTTTCAGCGGGGGGGAGTGGGCACAGATACGCAGTATTTT. Translated: CASSFQRGGVGTDTQYF. The chain has TRBV5-4 and TRBJ2-3, with 10 positions matching TRBD2. From germline, CDR1 is SGHNT and CDR2 YYREEE (reference sequence). Trimming took 2 bases from V and 1 from J; bases not matched to a gene: 7. The length of the CDR3 is 17 residues.

V usage is TRBV7-3 and J usage is TRBJ1-6; TRBD1 might be the D (5 bases). The CDR3 has 14 residues. Germline loops: CDR1 SGHTA, CDR2 FQGTGA. V was pared by 0 bases and J by 8 bases, with 8 bases between. CDR3 loop: CASSLTSGDSPLHF. The CDR3 DNA sequence: TGTGCCAGCAGCTTAACGTCGGGGGATTCACCCCTCCACTTT.

V gene TRBV10-3 combines with J gene TRBJ2-2; 10 nucleotides line up with TRBD2. CDR1 ENHRY and CDR2 SYGVKD come from the germline V gene. The ends lost 9 bases at V and 0 bases at J; junction bases unmatched: 1. This CDR3 is 14 amino acids long. The CDR3 region has the DNA TGTGCCATTGGACTAGCGGCGAACACCGGGGAGCTGTTTTTT. Protein product: CAIGLAANTGELFF.

This clone has a single count. The chain links TRBV7-8 to TRBJ1-1, with 9 bases matching TRBD1. CDR1 and CDR2 from the germline V gene are SGHVS and FQNEAQ. CDR3 length: 16 amino acids. Trimming removed 5 bases from V and 7 bases from J; junction bases left unmatched: 14. The CDR3: CASSPGEGQGAYEAFF. CDR3 in DNA: TGTGCCAGCAGCCCAGGGGAGGGACAGGGAGCCTATGAAGCTTTCTTT.

This clone was found once. J is TRBJ1-1 and V is TRBV10-3; D not resolved. Trimming left V 9 bases short and J 4 bases short, with 18 bases between. Germline V gene sequence: CDR1 ENHRY, CDR2 SYGVKD. The CDR3 runs 14 residues. The CDR3 is CAIRTGGSATEAFF. CDR3 DNA: TGTGCCATTAGAACTGGAGGGAGCGCCACTGAAGCTTTCTTT.

This chain links TRBV5-1 with TRBJ1-1, with a possible D match to TRBD1 (6 bases). Germline CDR1 reads SGHRS; CDR2 reads YFSETQ. The CDR3 sequence is 13 residues long. With 4 bases removed from V and 0 bases from J, the gap between germline ends came to 7 bases. The CDR3 DNA is TGCGCCAGCAGCCGGACAGTGAACACTGAAGCTTTCTTT. Amino acids: CASSRTVNTEAFF.

The chain employs TRBV19 and TRBJ2-6; 8 nucleotides agree with TRBD1. CDR3 length equals 17 residues. CDR1 is LNHDA and CDR2 is SQIVND in the germline V gene (reference sequence). V dropped 5 bases and J dropped 0; count of bases not matched to a gene: 6. CDR3 nucleotides: TGTGCCAGTAGTCCACGGGACAGGTACTCTGGGGCCAACGTCCTGACTTTC. Its translation is CASSPRDRYSGANVLTF.

This clone has a single count. The chain joins TRBV7-3 to TRBJ1-2; 9 bases map to TRBD1. This CDR3 comprises 13 residues. Germline CDR1 is SGHTA and CDR2 is FQGTGA. V lost 5 bases to trimming and J lost 10 bases; unmatched junction nucleotides: 8. In DNA form, the CDR3 reads TGTGCCAGCAGCCAGGGACAGGGACTCGCCTACACCTTC. Translation: CASSQGQGLAYTF.

This sequence joins TRBV18 and TRBJ2-1, with a possible D match to TRBD1 (5 bases). Germline-derived CDR1 and CDR2 are KGHSH and LQKENI. V dropped 2 bases and J dropped 10 bases, with 15 bases sitting between them. CDR3 size: 14 residues. The CDR3 reads CASSPWKGKGEQFF. In DNA, the CDR3 is TGTGCCAGCTCACCATGGAAGGGGAAGGGCGAGCAGTTCTTC.

The gene calls are TRBV11-2 and TRBJ2-2; maybe TRBD1 (6 bases). CDR1 is SGHAT, CDR2 FQNNGV, per germline. Trimming pared 0 bases from V and 5 bases from J, leaving 16 bases between. CDR3 length: 17 residues. The CDR3 region is CASSLEQGPNETGELFF. The CDR3 nucleotides are TGTGCCAGCAGCTTAGAACAGGGACCTAACGAAACCGGGGAGCTGTTTTTT.

The V call is TRBV9, the J call TRBJ2-1; 9 nucleotides line up with TRBD2. Germline V gene data show CDR1 as SGDLS and CDR2 as YYNGEE. V shed 3 bases, J shed 0 bases, and the junction held 4 bases outside the gene matches. The length of the CDR3 is 16 residues. DNA for the CDR3: TGTGCCAGCAGCGGCGGGGGGGGGAGCTCCTACAATGAGCAGTTCTTC. Protein product: CASSGGGGSSYNEQFF. The whole variable domain, remainder taken from reference TRBV9 and TRBJ2-1, is DSGVTQTPKHLITATGQRVTLRCSPRSGDLSVYWYQQSLDQGLQFLIQYYNGEERAKGNILERFSAQQFPDLHSELNLSSLELGDSALYFCASSGGGGSSYNEQFFGPGTRLTVL.

In regard to this clone: The sample holds other DNA sequences that translate to the same CDR3. V usage is TRBV6-5 and J usage is TRBJ2-5, with D possibly matching TRBD1 (6 bases). V lost 0 bases, J lost 5 bases, and 13 bases lay in between. Germline CDR1 MNHEY, CDR2 SVGAGI. This CDR3 spans 15 amino acids. The CDR3 coding sequence is TGTGCCAGCAGTTACTCAGGGGGACCCTTGGAGACCCAGTACTTC. This encodes CASSYSGGPLETQYF.

This chain joins TRBV7-3 and TRBJ2-2; D may be TRBD2 (5 bases). The CDR3 has 16 amino acids. V shed 2 bases and J shed 1 base, with 11 bases lying between them. The germline gives CDR1 SGHTA, CDR2 FQGTGA. The CDR3 DNA reads TGTGCCAGCAGCTTAGAGGGCAGGTTGAACACCGGGGAGCTGTTTTTT. It codes for CASSLEGRLNTGELFF.

The chain couples TRBV5-4 to TRBJ2-2; possible D gene TRBD2, 5 bases. V was pared by 1 base and J by 3 bases, with 10 bases between. The CDR3 extends over 15 amino acids. CDR1 and CDR2 from the germline V gene are SGHNT and YYREEE (reference sequence). As DNA, the CDR3 is TGTGCCAGCAGCTTGCGTCACGGGGACACCGGGGAGCTGTTTTTT. This encodes CASSLRHGDTGELFF.